This T cell receptor (beta chain) was documented in a study of T cells in Graves' hyperthyroidism and ophthalmopathy. Researchers took RNA transcripts and amplified the TCR beta CDR3 regions from them. During a first-round RT-PCR of the TCR CDR3, the HTBI primer set was used. MiXCR, applied by TCRdb to the multiplex PCR reads, yields one record per CDR3 protein. The sample lists hundreds of thousands of distinct CDR3 sequences, roughly 20% occurring once. Germline V gene lookup returns CDR1 DFQATT and CDR2 SNEGSKA (reference sequence). This CDR3 has 12 residues. Trimming took off 3 bases at V and 7 bases at J, with 12 bases between the two ends.

The sequencing sample was made of blood. The rearrangement joins TRBV20-1 to TRBJ1-1, with TRBD1 as a possible D gene (5 bases). The sequence was obtained from a man aged 30 to 39 with Graves' ophthalmopathy. In DNA form, the CDR3 reads TGCAGTGCTAGGGAGCAGGGCAATGAAGCTTTCTTT. It specifies CSAREQGNEAFF.